One and the same sample provided the 27 T cell receptor beta chains below, sequenced in a study of cytomegalovirus exposure and HLA in healthy donors. TCRdb's table, derived via immunoSEQ multiplex PCR, lists solely in-frame clones and lacks some. The table records 250,000 to 350,000 clones, approximately 86% of them present only once. The sequenced material came from PBMCs. Receptors originate from a woman aged 30 to 39 in good health and CMV-seropositive.

The chain recombines TRBV27 with TRBJ1-2, with D maybe TRBD1 (5 bases). The germline V and J ends were trimmed by 2 bases and 0 bases, with 7 bases remaining between them. This CDR3 is built from 14 residues. The germline CDR1 and CDR2 sequences are MNHEY and SMNVEV (reference sequence). CDR3 coding DNA: TGTGCCAGCAGTTTAGGGGCCGCTAACTATGGCTACACCTTC. This translates into CASSLGAANYGYTF.

This clone was detected only once. V and J are TRBV7-2 and TRBJ2-7, with a tentative D call TRBD1 (6 bases). The CDR3 is made up of 12 amino acids. The germline gives CDR1 SGHTA, CDR2 FQGNSA. Between the trimmed V and J ends, which lost 2 bases and 6 bases, there was a span of 8 bases. The DNA of the CDR3 is TGTGCCAGCAGCTTAACAGGGTTCGAGCAGTACTTC. It encodes CASSLTGFEQYF.

The J gene is TRBJ2-7, the V gene TRBV7-8; the match to TRBD1 covers 9 bases. The CDR3 consists of 16 residues. Losses at the gene ends were 5 bases for V and 0 bases for J; bases not matched to a gene: 8. In germline, CDR1 is SGHVS, CDR2 FQNEAQ. The CDR3 DNA sequence: TGTGCCAGCAGCACGGGAGGACAGGGGAGCTCCTACGAGCAGTACTTC. Translated: CASSTGGQGSSYEQYF.

The table lists this clone with a few counts. The V and J genes are TRBV5-1 and TRBJ2-7; D is unclear. The CDR3 sequence is 13 residues long. The V end lost 3 bases, the J end lost 3 bases, and 10 bases lay between the germline ends. CDR1 is SGHRS, CDR2 YFSETQ, per germline. CDR3 protein: CASSSSGYYEQYF. CDR3 in DNA: TGCGCCAGCAGCTCTTCGGGTTACTACGAGCAGTACTTC. Looking up the rest from reference TRBV5-1 and TRBJ2-7 gives the full variable domain: KAGVTQTPRYLIKTRGQQVTLSCSPISGHRSVSWYQQTPGQGLQFLFEYFSETQRNKGNFPGRFSGRQFSNSRSEMNVSTLELGDSALYLCASSSSGYYEQYFGPGTRLTVT.

A remark on this clone: Other DNA sequences in the same sample also yield this CDR3. The CDR3 reads CASSLEWGQPQHF. The CDR3 nucleotides are TGTGCCAGCAGCTTGGAATGGGGGCAGCCCCAGCATTTT. The chain employs TRBV5-5 and TRBJ1-5, with D maybe TRBD1 (5 bases). Between the trimmed V and J ends, which lost 0 bases and 7 bases, there was a span of 8 bases. Germline V lookup: CDR1 SGHKS, CDR2 YYEKEE (reference sequence). The CDR3 is 13 amino acids.

The chain uses TRBV6-1 and TRBJ2-1; D might be TRBD2 (6 bases). CDR1 and CDR2 (germline): MNHNS, SASEGT. This CDR3 comprises 14 residues. V lost 11 bases and J 0 bases, leaving 14 bases between the germline ends. The DNA of the CDR3 is TGTGCCGGGGGGTCAGGAAGCTCCTACAATGAGCAGTTCTTC. As protein: CAGGSGSSYNEQFF.

The chain recombines TRBV7-9 with TRBJ2-7; possible D gene TRBD2, 6 bases. The CDR3 loop spans 15 amino acids. V lost 1 base and J 0 bases, leaving 10 bases between the germline ends. Germline assignment: CDR1 SEHNR and CDR2 FQNEAQ (reference sequence). The CDR3 spells CASSLGDFGSYEQYF. In DNA, the CDR3 is TGTGCCAGCAGCTTAGGGGACTTCGGCTCCTACGAGCAGTACTTC. Full variable domain (missing parts from reference TRBV7-9 and TRBJ2-7): DTGVSQNPRHKITKRGQNVTFRCDPISEHNRLYWYRQTLGQGPEFLTYFQNEAQLEKSRLLSDRFSAERPKGSFSTLEIQRTEQGDSAMYLCASSLGDFGSYEQYFGPGTRLTVT.

V usage is TRBV9 and J usage is TRBJ1-2, with D unclear. This CDR3 contains 14 residues. Germline CDR1 is SGDLS and CDR2 is YYNGEE. With 4 bases removed from V and 6 bases from J, the gap between germline ends came to 16 bases. CDR3 bases: TGTGCCAGCAGCTCTCGATCGGGCCTACATGGCTACACCTTC. This gives the protein CASSSRSGLHGYTF.

The rearrangement links TRBV7-2 to TRBJ2-3; unclear D gene. V lost 8 bases and J 6 bases, leaving 9 bases between the germline ends. The CDR3 is 11 residues long. The germline V gene has CDR1 SGHTA and CDR2 FQGNSA. Here the CDR3 DNA reads TGTGCCAGCGCGGAACAGGATACGCAGTATTTT. It specifies CASAEQDTQYF.

The chain carries TRBV5-1 and TRBJ1-1; D unresolved. The CDR3 extends over 14 amino acids. The germline V gene has CDR1 SGHRS and CDR2 YFSETQ. Trimming pared 3 bases from V and 1 base from J, leaving 10 bases between. This CDR3 reads CASSSPGRNTEAFF. DNA of the CDR3: TGCGCCAGCAGCTCCCCCGGGAGGAACACTGAAGCTTTCTTT.

The chain combines TRBV28 with TRBJ1-1; D possibly corresponds to TRBD1 (5 bases). The length of the CDR3 is 14 residues. The germline V gene has CDR1 MDHEN and CDR2 SYDVKM. V shed 3 bases and J shed 4 bases, with 12 bases lying between them. The CDR3 loop reads CASSFKVGVTEAFF. The CDR3 region has the DNA TGTGCCAGCAGTTTCAAGGTAGGGGTCACTGAAGCTTTCTTT.

The genes are TRBV6-1 and TRBJ2-7, with 8 bases that match TRBD1. The length of the CDR3 is 18 residues. With 4 bases clipped from V and 0 bases from J, the junction kept 14 bases outside the gene matches. Germline V gives CDR1 MNHNS, CDR2 SASEGT. Written as DNA, the CDR3 is TGTGCCAGCAGTGCCTCCGGGACAGGTAGGGCTAGCTCCTACGAGCAGTACTTC. Translating gives CASSASGTGRASSYEQYF.

This clone has more than one count but fewer than ten. The chain joins TRBV19 to TRBJ2-7, with 12 bases matching TRBD1. J was trimmed by 2 bases and V by 5 bases; bases with no gene match: 4. The CDR3 loop spans 15 amino acids. CDR1 is LNHDA, CDR2 SQIVND, per germline (reference sequence). CDR3 sequence (DNA): TGTGCCAGTAGTCCAGGGACAGGGGGCGCCTACGAGCAGTACTTC. Translation gives CASSPGTGGAYEQYF. Drawing the rest from reference TRBV19 and TRBJ2-7, the complete variable domain is DGGITQSPKYLFRKEGQNVTLSCEQNLNHDAMYWYRQDPGQGLRLIYYSQIVNDFQKGDIAEGYSVSREKKESFPLTVTSAQKNPTAFYLCASSPGTGGAYEQYFGPGTRLTVT.

This chain links TRBV9 with TRBJ2-7; 9 bases match TRBD1. The trim removed 0 bases at V and 2 bases at J, leaving 6 bases unmatched. From germline, CDR1 is SGDLS and CDR2 YYNGEE. The CDR3 is 16 amino acids. The CDR3 protein is CASSVGGGQGTYEQYF. The CDR3 bases are TGTGCCAGCAGCGTAGGAGGGGGACAGGGAACCTACGAGCAGTACTTC.

The CDR3 DNA is TGTGCCAGCAGCTCCCTTTATTCCTACGAGCAGTACTTC. Protein: CASSSLYSYEQYF. V gene TRBV7-9 combines with J gene TRBJ2-7; the D is unclear. This CDR3 contains 13 residues. The ends were cut back, 4 bases at V and 1 base at J, with 8 bases in the middle. CDR1 and CDR2 (germline): SEHNR, FQNEAQ (reference sequence).

The rearrangement joins TRBV9 to TRBJ2-7; TRBD2 matches 10 bases. CDR3 length: 15 residues. Germline CDR1 SGDLS, CDR2 YYNGEE. V was clipped by 2 bases and J by 4 bases; unmatched bases: 6. In DNA, the CDR3 is TGTGCCAGCAGCGTTAGCGGGGGGCGTGGGTACGAGCAGTACTTC. Protein sequence: CASSVSGGRGYEQYF.

This clone was seen ten or more times. V is TRBV6-4 and J is TRBJ2-1; D is possibly TRBD1 or TRBD2 (5 bases each). The V gene's germline CDR1 is MRHNA and CDR2 SNTAGT. CDR3 length: 13 amino acids. V dropped 3 bases and J dropped 8 bases, with 11 bases sitting between them. DNA of the CDR3: TGTGCCAGCAGTGAAGGGGAGTCCTATGAGCAGTTCTTC. This codes for CASSEGESYEQFF.

CDR3 DNA: TGTGCCTGGGCATACGATCCAGGTATCAATGAGCAGTTCTTC. It yields the protein CAWAYDPGINEQFF. The chain is built from TRBV30 and TRBJ2-1; D ambiguous. This CDR3 is 14 amino acids long. Germline values: CDR1 GTSNPN, CDR2 SVGIG (reference sequence). V was shortened by 5 bases and J by 6 bases, with 17 bases between the two germline ends.

This clone was observed a handful of times. The chain links TRBV29-1 to TRBJ2-4; possible D gene TRBD1, 5 bases. Trimming cost V 3 bases and J 9 bases, with 12 bases left between them. CDR1 and CDR2 from the germline V gene are SQVTM and ANQGSEA. CDR3 length: 12 residues. The CDR3: CSVDKGPGIQYF. CDR3 in DNA: TGCAGCGTTGATAAGGGGCCAGGCATTCAGTACTTC.

The chain recombines TRBV9 with TRBJ2-5; TRBD1 matches 7 bases. CDR3 length equals 15 residues. The junction had 6 bases not matched to a gene; V was cut back by 3 bases and J by 1 base. Germline V gene lookup returns CDR1 SGDLS and CDR2 YYNGEE. As DNA, the CDR3 is TGTGCCAGCAGCGCAAGAGGACAGGCCCAAGAGACCCAGTACTTC. Translation: CASSARGQAQETQYF.

This sequence joins TRBV27 and TRBJ1-1; TRBD1 might be the D (6 bases). Germline CDR1 and CDR2: MNHEY and SMNVEV (reference sequence). This CDR3 comprises 13 residues. Trimming stripped 2 bases from V and 5 bases from J, with 9 bases between. The CDR3 loop reads CASSLVGGTEAFF. For the CDR3, the DNA is TGTGCCAGCAGTTTAGTAGGGGGTACTGAAGCTTTCTTT.

J is TRBJ2-1 and V is TRBV27, with a weak D call TRBD1 (5 bases). V gave up 3 bases and J gave up 0 bases, with 12 bases separating them. This CDR3 has 16 amino acids. Germline CDR1 is MNHEY and CDR2 is SMNVEV (reference sequence). CDR3: CASSLGLSSSYNEQFF. The CDR3 bases are TGTGCCAGCAGTTTGGGGCTATCCAGCTCCTACAATGAGCAGTTCTTC.

This clone was observed once. CDR3 region: CASSPGGGVMSQYF. CDR3 coding DNA: TGTGCCAGCAGCCCTGGAGGGGGGGTCATGTCGCAGTACTTC. This rearrangement joins TRBV7-3 to TRBJ2-7; a weak D match, TRBD2 (7 bases). This CDR3 region has 14 residues. The germline CDR1 and CDR2 sequences are SGHTA and FQGTGA. V gave up 5 bases and J gave up 9 bases, with 20 bases separating them. Filled out from reference TRBV7-3 and TRBJ2-7, the complete variable domain reads GAGVSQTPSNKVTEKGKYVELRCDPISGHTALYWYRQSLGQGPEFLIYFQGTGAADDSGLPNDRFFAVRPEGSVSTLKIQRTERGDSAVYLCASSPGGGVMSQYFGPGTRLTVT.

The chain employs TRBV7-3 and TRBJ2-3; D is possibly TRBD1 or TRBD2 (6 bases each). Germline-derived CDR1 and CDR2 are SGHTA and FQGTGA. Trimming took 4 bases from V and 2 from J, leaving 10 bases between them. This CDR3 has 14 amino acids. CDR3 coding DNA: TGTGCCAGCAGCTGGGGGGCCGTCACAGATACGCAGTATTTT. Amino acids: CASSWGAVTDTQYF.

The chain links TRBV5-1 to TRBJ2-5, with 12 bases aligning to TRBD2. The CDR3 sequence is 15 residues long. After removal of 2 bases from V and 2 bases from J, the junction contained 1 base not matched to a gene. Germline V gene lookup returns CDR1 SGHRS and CDR2 YFSETQ. CDR3 region: CASSFTSGGQETQYF. The CDR3 region has the DNA TGCGCCAGCAGCTTCACTAGCGGGGGGCAAGAGACCCAGTACTTC.

This clone showed up just a few times. The chain couples TRBV7-3 to TRBJ1-1, with TRBD1 as a possible D gene (5 bases). Trimming removed 4 bases from V and 1 base from J, with 16 bases in between. This CDR3 is built from 16 residues. The germline CDR1 and CDR2 sequences are SGHTA and FQGTGA. The CDR3 sequence: CASSSRGGPQNTEAFF. The DNA of the CDR3 is TGTGCCAGCAGCTCTAGGGGTGGTCCACAGAACACTGAAGCTTTCTTT.

The rearrangement joins TRBV5-1 to TRBJ2-4; D is undetermined. The germline CDR1 and CDR2 sequences are SGHRS and YFSETQ. Trimming removed 4 bases at V and 3 bases at J, with 14 bases between. The CDR3 consists of 15 residues. CDR3 DNA: TGCGCCAGCAGCCGGGTCGATTCGGGCAAAAACATTCAGTACTTC. This gives the protein CASSRVDSGKNIQYF.